This T cell receptor (beta chain) was obtained from a study of T-cell reconstitution after alpha-beta-depleted transplantation in children. Study-wide points: Surviving recipient T cells and intrathymic progenitors accounted for some patients' high TCRbeta diversity at day 60. Expanded graft clones numbering several hundred reportedly gave rise to alpha-beta T cells about two months after transplant. T cells produced anew were the main source of T-cell counts and diversity one year after transplant.

With 5 bases clipped from V and 3 bases from J, the junction kept 10 bases outside the gene matches. Per the germline V gene, CDR1 is DFQATT and CDR2 is SNEGSKA (reference sequence). This CDR3 has 17 amino acids. Researchers prepared the TCRbeta library using unique molecular identifiers, the study reports. TCRdb analysed the PCR reads with MiXCR anew, one entry per CDR3 protein. The repertoire holds more than 500,000 distinct CDR3 sequences, with more than 9.5% as singletons. Comment on this clonotype: Its antigen is not known.

V is TRBV20-1 and J is TRBJ2-2; 12 nucleotides align to TRBD2. The clonotype originates from a female patient aged 2-9 years who had a stem cell transplant for aplastic anemia, so the T cells may come from the graft donor. Sequencing used PBMCs, mostly from graft donor cells, obtained 180 days after TCRalphabeta/CD19-depleted stem cell transplant. In nucleotides, the CDR3 is TGCAGTGCTCGAAGGGACGGACTAGCGGGATACACCGGGGAGCTGTTTTTT. This encodes CSARRDGLAGYTGELFF.